This entry features one T cell receptor beta chain sequence. Multiplex touch-down PCR with TRB-A/B primers amplified rearranged V-D-J TRB sequences. TCRdb reanalysed the multiplex PCR reads using MiXCR and keeps one entry per CDR3 protein. In the table there are about 3,000 distinct CDR3 sequences, 38% of which are singletons. The template was genomic DNA from peripheral blood, not RNA. These data belong to a study of T cell repertoires in aging, cancer and after chemotherapy. The germline V and J ends were trimmed by 5 bases and 2 bases, with 15 bases remaining between them. Germline values: CDR1 SGHAT, CDR2 FQNNGV. The CDR3 is 15 amino acids.

This rearrangement joins TRBV11-2 to TRBJ2-5; D gene ambiguous. This receptor was taken from a human donor in good health. The sequenced sample consisted of blood. The CDR3 region is CASSADRKAQETQYF. CDR3 DNA: TGTGCCAGCAGCGCCGACCGGAAGGCACAAGAGACCCAGTACTTC.